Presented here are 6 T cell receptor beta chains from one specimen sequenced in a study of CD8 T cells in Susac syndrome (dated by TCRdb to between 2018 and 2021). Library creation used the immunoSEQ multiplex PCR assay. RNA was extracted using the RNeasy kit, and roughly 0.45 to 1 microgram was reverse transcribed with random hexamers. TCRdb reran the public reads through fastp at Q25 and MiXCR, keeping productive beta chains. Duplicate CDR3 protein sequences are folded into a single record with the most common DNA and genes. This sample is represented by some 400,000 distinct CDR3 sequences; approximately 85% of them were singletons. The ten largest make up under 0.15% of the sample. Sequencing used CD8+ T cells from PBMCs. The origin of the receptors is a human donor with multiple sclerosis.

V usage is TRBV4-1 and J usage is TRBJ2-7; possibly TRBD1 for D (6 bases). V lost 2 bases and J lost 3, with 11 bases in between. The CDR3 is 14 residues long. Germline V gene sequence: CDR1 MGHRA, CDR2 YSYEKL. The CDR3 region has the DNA TGCGCCAGCAGCCAACGGTTACAGGGCTACGAGCAGTACTTC. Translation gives CASSQRLQGYEQYF.

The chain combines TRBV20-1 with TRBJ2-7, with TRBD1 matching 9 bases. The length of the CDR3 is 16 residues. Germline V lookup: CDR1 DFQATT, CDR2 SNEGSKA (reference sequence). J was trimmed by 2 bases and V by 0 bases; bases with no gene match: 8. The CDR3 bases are TGCAGTGCTAGAGATTCCGGACAGGGGCTGGCCTACGAGCAGTACTTC. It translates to CSARDSGQGLAYEQYF.

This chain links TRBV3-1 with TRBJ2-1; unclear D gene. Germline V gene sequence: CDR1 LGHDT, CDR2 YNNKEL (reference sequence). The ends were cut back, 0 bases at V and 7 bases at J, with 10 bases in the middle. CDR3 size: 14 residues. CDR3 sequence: CASSQDDWSNEQFF. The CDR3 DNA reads TGTGCCAGCAGCCAAGATGATTGGTCGAATGAGCAGTTCTTC.

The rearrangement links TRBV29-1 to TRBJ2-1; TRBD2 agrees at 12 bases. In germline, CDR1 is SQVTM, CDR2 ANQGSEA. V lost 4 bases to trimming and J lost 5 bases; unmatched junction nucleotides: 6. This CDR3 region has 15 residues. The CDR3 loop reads CSVAPTSGGNNEQFF. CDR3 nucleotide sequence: TGCAGCGTTGCACCCACTAGCGGGGGGAACAATGAGCAGTTCTTC.

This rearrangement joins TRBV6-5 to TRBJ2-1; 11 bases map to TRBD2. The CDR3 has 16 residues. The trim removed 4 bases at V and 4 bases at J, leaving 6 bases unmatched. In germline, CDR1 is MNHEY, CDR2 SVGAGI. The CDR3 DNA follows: TGTGCCAGCAGTTCCGGGACTAGCGGCCCTTACAATGAGCAGTTCTTC. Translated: CASSSGTSGPYNEQFF.

Here the CDR3 DNA reads TGTGCCAGCAGCCCCTGGACAGGGGTGAACACTGAAGCTTTCTTT. This sequence encodes CASSPWTGVNTEAFF. The chain employs TRBV11-2 and TRBJ1-1; TRBD1 aligns across 9 bases. This CDR3 has 15 residues. V shed 5 bases, J shed 0 bases, and the junction held 4 bases outside the gene matches. Looked up from germline, CDR1 is SGHAT and CDR2 is FQNNGV.